This TCR beta chain stems from a study of T cell responses to AZD1222 COVID-19 vaccine. This clone was picked up one time. Clones were sequenced by immunoSEQ multiplex PCR, and TCRdb holds only the in-frame ones, with some missing. The table includes about 110,000 clones, around 90% detected once. V was clipped by 5 bases and J by 3 bases; unmatched bases: 4. Germline values: CDR1 SEHNR, CDR2 FQNEAQ (reference sequence). This CDR3 region has 14 residues. The V and J genes are TRBV7-9 and TRBJ1-2; 9 bases fit TRBD1. The specimen comprised peripheral blood, sampled 28 days after the second AZD1222 dose. This clonotype was obtained from an adult who received the AZD1222 COVID-19 vaccine. The CDR3 nucleotides are TGTGCCAGCAGCGCCTGGGACAGGGACTATGGCTACACCTTC. Protein product: CASSAWDRDYGYTF.